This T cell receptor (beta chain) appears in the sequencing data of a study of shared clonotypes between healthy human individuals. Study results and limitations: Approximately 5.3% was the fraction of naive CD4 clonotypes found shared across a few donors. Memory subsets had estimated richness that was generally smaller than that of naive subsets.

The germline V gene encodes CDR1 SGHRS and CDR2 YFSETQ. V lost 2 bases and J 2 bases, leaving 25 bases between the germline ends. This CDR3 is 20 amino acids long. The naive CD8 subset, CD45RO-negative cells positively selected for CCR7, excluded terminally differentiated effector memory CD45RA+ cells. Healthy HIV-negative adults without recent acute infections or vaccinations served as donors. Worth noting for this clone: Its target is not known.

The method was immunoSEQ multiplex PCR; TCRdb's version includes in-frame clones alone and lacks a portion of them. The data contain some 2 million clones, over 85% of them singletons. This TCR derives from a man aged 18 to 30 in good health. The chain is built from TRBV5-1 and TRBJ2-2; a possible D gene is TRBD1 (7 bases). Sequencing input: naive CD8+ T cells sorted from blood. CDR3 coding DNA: TGCGCCAGCAGCTTTGGCCCAGCAGGGGGGATCTCGTTTAACACCGGGGAGCTGTTTTTT. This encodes CASSFGPAGGISFNTGELFF.